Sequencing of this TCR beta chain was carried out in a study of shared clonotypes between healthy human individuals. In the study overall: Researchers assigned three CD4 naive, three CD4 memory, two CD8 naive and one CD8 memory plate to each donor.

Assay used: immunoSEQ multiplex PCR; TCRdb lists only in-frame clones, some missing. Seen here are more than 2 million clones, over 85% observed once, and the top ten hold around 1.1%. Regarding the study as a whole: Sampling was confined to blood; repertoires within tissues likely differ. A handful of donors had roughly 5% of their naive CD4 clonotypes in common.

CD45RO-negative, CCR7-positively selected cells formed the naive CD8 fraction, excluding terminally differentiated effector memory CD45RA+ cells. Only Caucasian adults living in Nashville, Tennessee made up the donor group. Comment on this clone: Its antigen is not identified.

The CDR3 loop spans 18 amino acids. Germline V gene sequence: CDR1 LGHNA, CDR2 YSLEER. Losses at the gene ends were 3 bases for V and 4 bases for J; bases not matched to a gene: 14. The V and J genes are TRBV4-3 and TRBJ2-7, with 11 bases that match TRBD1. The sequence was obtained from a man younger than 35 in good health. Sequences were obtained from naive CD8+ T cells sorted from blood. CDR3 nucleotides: TGCGCCAGCAGCCAGGACACCGGCGGGACAGGGGGATCTTACGAGCAGTACTTC. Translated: CASSQDTGGTGGSYEQYF.